This T cell receptor (beta chain) was retrieved from a study of blood T cell repertoires in COVID-19. In the study overall: Donors in the United States, Italy and Spain gave samples during acute or convalescent COVID-19. In each case, the material was cDNA or gDNA derived from T cells, B-cell-depleted T cells, or PBMCs.

Original processing notes: Amplifying reference gene primers gave estimates of nucleated cell counts. Using immunoSEQ multiplex PCR, the repertoire was profiled, and TCRdb retains in-frame clones only, with some absent. V, J and clone size are those of that table, while D and trimming were read from the DNA. The data contain around 160,000 clones, 88% of them seen just once; the ten biggest clones take up approximately 1.2%. Trimming cost V 5 bases and J 7 bases; bases outside gene matches: 9. The CDR3 is 15 amino acids. Germline V CDR1 and CDR2: SGHAT, FQNNGV. This chain connects TRBV11-2 to TRBJ2-1; 9 nucleotides align to TRBD2. The clonotype was recovered from a woman aged 30 to 39 with acute COVID-19. The sample was PBMCs or T cells enriched from blood (not recorded which). CDR3 DNA sequence: TGTGCCAGCAGCCCGGCTAGCGGGGTAATGAATGAGCAGTTCTTC. This sequence encodes CASSPASGVMNEQFF.